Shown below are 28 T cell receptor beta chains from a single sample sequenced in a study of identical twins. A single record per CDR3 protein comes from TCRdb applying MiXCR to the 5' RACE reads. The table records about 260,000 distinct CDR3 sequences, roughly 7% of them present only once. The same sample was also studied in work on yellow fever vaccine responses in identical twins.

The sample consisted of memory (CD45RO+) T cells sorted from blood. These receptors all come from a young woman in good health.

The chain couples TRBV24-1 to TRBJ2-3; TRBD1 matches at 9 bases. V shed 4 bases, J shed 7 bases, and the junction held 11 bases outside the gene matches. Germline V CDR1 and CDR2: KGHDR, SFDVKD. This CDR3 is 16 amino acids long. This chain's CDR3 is CATSEHRDRVLHTQYF. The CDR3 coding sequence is TGTGCCACCAGTGAGCACCGGGACAGGGTATTACATACGCAGTATTTT.

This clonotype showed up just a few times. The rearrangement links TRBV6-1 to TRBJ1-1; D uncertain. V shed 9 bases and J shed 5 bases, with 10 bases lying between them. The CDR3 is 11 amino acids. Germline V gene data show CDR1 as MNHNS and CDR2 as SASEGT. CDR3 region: CASHVLTEAFF. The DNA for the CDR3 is TGTGCCAGTCATGTTTTGACTGAAGCTTTCTTT.

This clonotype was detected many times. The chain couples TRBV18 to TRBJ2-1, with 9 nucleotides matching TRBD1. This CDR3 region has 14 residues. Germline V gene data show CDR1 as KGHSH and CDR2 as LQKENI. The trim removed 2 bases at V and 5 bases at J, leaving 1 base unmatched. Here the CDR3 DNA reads TGTGCCAGCTCACCAAGGACAGGGGACAATGAGCAGTTCTTC. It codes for CASSPRTGDNEQFF.

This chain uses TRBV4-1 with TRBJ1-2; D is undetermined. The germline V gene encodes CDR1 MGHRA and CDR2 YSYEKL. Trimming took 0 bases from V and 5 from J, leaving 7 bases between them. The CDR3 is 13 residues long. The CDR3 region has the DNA TGCGCCAGCAGCCAAGAGGGAGGATATGGCTACACCTTC. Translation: CASSQEGGYGYTF.

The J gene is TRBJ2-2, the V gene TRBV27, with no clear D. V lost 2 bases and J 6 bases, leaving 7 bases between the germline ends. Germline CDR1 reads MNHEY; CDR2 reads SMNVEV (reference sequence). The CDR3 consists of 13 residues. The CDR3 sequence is CASSLKVAGELFF. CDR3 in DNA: TGTGCCAGCAGTTTAAAGGTGGCCGGGGAGCTGTTTTTT.

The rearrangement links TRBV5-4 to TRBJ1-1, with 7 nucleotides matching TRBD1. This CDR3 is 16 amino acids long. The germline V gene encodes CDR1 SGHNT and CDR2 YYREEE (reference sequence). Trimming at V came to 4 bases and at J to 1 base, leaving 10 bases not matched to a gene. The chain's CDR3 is CASSQKKTGRNTEAFF. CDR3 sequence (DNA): TGTGCCAGCAGCCAGAAAAAGACAGGGAGGAACACTGAAGCTTTCTTT.

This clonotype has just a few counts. The CDR3 sequence: CASSQGQGIGNQPQHF. The CDR3 region has the DNA TGTGCCAGCAGCCAGGGACAGGGAATTGGCAATCAGCCCCAGCATTTT. This rearrangement joins TRBV3-1 to TRBJ1-5; TRBD1 aligns across 9 bases. Germline CDR1 LGHDT, CDR2 YNNKEL (reference sequence). The CDR3 length is 16 residues. The junction had 5 bases not matched to a gene; V was cut back by 3 bases and J by 2 bases.

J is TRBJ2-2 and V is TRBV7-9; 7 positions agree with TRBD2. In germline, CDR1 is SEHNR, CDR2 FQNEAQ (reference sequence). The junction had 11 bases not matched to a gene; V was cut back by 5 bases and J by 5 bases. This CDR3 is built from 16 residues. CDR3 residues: CASSVTRPGGTGELFF. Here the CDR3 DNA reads TGTGCCAGCAGCGTTACGAGACCCGGGGGGACCGGGGAGCTGTTTTTT.

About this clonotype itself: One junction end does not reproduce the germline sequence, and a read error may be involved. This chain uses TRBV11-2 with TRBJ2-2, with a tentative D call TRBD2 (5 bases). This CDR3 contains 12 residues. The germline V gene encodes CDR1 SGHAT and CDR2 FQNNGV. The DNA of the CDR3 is TGTGCCAGCAGCTTGGGTTCCGGGAAGCTGTTTTTT. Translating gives CASSLGSGKLFF.

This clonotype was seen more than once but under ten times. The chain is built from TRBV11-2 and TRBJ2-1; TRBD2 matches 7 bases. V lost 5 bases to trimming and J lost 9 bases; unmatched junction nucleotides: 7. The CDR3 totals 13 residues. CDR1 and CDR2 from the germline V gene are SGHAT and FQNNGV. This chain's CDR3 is CASSTGREVEQFF. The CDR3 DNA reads TGTGCCAGCAGCACCGGACGGGAGGTTGAGCAGTTCTTC.

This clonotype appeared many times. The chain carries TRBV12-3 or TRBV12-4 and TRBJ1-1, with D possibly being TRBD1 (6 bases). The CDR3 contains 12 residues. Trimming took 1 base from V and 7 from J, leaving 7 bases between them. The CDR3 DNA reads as TGTGCCAGCAGTTTAGGGGGGCGTGAAGCTTTCTTT. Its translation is CASSLGGREAFF.

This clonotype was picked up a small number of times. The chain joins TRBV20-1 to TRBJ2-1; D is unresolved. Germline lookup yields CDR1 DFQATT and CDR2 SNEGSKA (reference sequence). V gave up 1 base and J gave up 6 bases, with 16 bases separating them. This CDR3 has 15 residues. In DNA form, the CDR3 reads TGCAGTGCTAGAGCCCCGACGGCCACTACCAATGAGCAGTTCTTC. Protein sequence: CSARAPTATTNEQFF.

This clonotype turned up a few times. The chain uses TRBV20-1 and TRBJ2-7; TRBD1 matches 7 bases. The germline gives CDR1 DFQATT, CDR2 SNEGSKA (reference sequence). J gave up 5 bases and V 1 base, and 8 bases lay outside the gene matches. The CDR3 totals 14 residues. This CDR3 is CSARGTGTDHEQYF. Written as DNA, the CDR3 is TGCAGTGCTAGAGGCACCGGGACAGACCACGAGCAGTACTTC.

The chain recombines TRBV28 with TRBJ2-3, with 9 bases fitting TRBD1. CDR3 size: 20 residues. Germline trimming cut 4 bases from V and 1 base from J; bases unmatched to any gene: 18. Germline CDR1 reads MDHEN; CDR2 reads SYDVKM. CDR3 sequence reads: CASSSLPPGQGGLGTDTQYF. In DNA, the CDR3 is TGTGCCAGCAGTTCCCTACCCCCGGGACAGGGCGGTTTGGGCACAGATACGCAGTATTTT.

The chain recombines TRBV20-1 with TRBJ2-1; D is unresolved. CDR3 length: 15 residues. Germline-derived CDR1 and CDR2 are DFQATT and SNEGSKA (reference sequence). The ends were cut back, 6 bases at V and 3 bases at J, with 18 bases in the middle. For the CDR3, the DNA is TGCAGTGCAACTCAGGCCATTTCAAACTACAATGAGCAGTTCTTC. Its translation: CSATQAISNYNEQFF.

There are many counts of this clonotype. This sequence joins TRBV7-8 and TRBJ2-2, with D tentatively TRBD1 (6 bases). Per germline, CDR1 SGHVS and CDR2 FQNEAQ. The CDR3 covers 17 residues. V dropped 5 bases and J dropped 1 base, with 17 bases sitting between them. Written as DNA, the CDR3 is TGTGCCAGCAGCCCCCGTCCCTTGGACAGGAACACCGGGGAGCTGTTTTTT. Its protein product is CASSPRPLDRNTGELFF. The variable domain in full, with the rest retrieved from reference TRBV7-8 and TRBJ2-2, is GAGVSQSPRYKVAKRGQDVALRCDPISGHVSLFWYQQALGQGPEFLTYFQNEAQLDKSGLPSDRFFAERPEGSVSTLKIQRTQQEDSAVYLCASSPRPLDRNTGELFFGEGSRLTVL.

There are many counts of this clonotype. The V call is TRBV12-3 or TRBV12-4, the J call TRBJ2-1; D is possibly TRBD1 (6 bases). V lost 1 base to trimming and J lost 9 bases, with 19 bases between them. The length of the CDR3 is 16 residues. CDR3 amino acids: CASSLGRIETGSEQFF. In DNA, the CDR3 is TGTGCCAGCAGTTTAGGTAGAATTGAAACAGGGTCTGAGCAGTTCTTC.

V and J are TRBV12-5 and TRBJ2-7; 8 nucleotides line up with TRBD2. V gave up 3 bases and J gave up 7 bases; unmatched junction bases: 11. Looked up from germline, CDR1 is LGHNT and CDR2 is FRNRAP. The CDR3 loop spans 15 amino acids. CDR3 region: CASGFGSGTAGEQYF. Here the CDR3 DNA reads TGTGCTAGTGGTTTCGGTAGCGGGACCGCGGGGGAGCAGTACTTC.

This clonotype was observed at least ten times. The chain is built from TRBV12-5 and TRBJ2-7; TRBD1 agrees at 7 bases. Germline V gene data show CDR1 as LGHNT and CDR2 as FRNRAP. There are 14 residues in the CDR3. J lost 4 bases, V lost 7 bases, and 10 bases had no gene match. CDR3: CASAPWDRNYEQYF. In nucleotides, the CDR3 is TGTGCTAGTGCCCCCTGGGACAGAAATTACGAGCAGTACTTC.

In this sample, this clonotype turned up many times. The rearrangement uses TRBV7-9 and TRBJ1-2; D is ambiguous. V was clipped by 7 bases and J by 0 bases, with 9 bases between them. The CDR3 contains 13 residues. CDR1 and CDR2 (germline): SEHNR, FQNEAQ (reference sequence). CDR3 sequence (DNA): TGTGCCAGCAACAATAGGCCTAACTATGGCTACACCTTC. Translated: CASNNRPNYGYTF.

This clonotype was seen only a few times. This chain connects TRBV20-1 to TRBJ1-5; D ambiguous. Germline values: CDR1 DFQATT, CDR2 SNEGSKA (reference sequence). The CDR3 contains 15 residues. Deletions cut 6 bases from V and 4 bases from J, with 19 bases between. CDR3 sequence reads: CSAPLSTAQNQPQHF. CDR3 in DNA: TGCAGTGCCCCCTTATCGACGGCCCAGAATCAGCCCCAGCATTTT.

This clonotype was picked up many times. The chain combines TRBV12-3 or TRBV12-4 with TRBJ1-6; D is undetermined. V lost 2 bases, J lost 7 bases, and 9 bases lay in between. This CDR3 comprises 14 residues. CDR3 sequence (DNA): TGTGCCAGCAGTTTAATGGACCGGAATTCACCCCTCCACTTT. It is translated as CASSLMDRNSPLHF.

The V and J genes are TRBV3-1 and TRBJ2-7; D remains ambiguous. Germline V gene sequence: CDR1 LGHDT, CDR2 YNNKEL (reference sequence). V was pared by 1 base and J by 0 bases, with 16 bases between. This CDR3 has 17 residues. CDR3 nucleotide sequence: TGTGCCAGCAGCCAAGGGGTCCATATAGCCTTCTCCTACGAGCAGTACTTC. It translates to CASSQGVHIAFSYEQYF.

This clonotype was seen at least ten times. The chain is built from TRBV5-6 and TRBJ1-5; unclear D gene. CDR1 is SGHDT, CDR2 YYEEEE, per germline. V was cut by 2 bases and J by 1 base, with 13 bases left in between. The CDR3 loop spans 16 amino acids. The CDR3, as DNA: TGTGCCAGCAGCTTTCTTCACTATATGAGCAATCAGCCCCAGCATTTT. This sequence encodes CASSFLHYMSNQPQHF.

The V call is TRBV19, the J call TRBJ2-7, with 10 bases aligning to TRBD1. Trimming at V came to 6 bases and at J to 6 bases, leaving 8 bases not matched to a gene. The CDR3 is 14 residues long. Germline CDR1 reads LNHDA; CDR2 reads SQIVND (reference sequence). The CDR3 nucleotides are TGTGCCAGTAGGACAGGGGGCAACCTCGGCGAGCAGTACTTC. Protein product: CASRTGGNLGEQYF. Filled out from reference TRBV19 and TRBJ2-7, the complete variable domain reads DGGITQSPKYLFRKEGQNVTLSCEQNLNHDAMYWYRQDPGQGLRLIYYSQIVNDFQKGDIAEGYSVSREKKESFPLTVTSAQKNPTAFYLCASRTGGNLGEQYFGPGTRLTVT.

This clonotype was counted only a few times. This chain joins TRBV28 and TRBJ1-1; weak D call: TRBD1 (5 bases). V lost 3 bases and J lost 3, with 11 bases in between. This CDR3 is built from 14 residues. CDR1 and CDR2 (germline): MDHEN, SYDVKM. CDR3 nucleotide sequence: TGTGCCAGCAGTTTCCAGGGACTGCACACTGAAGCTTTCTTT. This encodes CASSFQGLHTEAFF.

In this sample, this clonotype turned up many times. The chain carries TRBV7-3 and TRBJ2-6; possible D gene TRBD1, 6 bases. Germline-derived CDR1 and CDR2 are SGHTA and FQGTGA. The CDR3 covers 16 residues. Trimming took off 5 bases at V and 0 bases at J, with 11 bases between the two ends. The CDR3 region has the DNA TGTGCCAGCAGCCCCACAGGGAGCTCTGGGGCCAACGTCCTGACTTTC. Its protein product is CASSPTGSSGANVLTF.

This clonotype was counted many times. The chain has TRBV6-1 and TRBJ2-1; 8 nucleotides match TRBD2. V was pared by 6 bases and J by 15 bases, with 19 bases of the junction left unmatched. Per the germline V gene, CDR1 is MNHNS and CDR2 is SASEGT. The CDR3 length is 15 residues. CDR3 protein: CASSSGTSGLTGGFF. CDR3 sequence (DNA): TGTGCCAGCAGCTCCGGGACTAGTGGCCTCACCGGAGGGTTCTTC.